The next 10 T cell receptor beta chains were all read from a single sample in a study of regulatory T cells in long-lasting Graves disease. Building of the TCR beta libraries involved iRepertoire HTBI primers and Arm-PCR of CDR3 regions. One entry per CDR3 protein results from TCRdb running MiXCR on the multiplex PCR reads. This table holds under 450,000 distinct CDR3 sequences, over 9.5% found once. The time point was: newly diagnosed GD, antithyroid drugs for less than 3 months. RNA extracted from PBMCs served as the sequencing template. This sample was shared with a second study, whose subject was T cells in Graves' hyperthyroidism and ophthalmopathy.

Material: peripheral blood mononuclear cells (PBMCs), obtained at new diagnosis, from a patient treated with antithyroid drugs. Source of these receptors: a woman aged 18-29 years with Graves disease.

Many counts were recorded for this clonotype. This chain's CDR3 is CATSLQVYQETQYF. In DNA form, the CDR3 reads TGTGCCACCAGCTTACAGGTGTACCAAGAGACCCAGTACTTC. The chain joins TRBV24-1 to TRBJ2-5, with D possibly matching TRBD1 (5 bases). Between the trimmed V and J ends, which lost 7 bases and 0 bases, there was a span of 11 bases. The germline V gene encodes CDR1 KGHDR and CDR2 SFDVKD. CDR3 length equals 14 residues.

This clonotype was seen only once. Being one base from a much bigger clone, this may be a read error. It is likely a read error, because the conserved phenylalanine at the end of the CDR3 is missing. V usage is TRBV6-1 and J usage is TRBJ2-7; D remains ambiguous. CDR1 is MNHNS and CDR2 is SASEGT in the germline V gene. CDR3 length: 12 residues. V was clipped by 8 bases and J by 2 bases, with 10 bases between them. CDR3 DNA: TGTGCCAGCTCGACGCCTACCTACGAGCAGTACCTC. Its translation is CASSTPTYEQYL.

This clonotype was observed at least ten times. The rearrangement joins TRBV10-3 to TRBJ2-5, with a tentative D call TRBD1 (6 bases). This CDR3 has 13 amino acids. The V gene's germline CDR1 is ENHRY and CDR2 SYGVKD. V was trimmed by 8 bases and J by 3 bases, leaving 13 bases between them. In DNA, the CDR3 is TGTGCCATCGGCCGACAGGTTAAAGAGACCCAGTACTTC. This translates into CAIGRQVKETQYF.

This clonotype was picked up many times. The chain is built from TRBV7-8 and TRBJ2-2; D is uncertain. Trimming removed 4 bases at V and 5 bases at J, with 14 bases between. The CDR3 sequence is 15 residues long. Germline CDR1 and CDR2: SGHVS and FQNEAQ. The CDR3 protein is CASSYNVGWTGELFF. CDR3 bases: TGTGCCAGCAGCTACAACGTGGGTTGGACCGGGGAGCTGTTTTTT.

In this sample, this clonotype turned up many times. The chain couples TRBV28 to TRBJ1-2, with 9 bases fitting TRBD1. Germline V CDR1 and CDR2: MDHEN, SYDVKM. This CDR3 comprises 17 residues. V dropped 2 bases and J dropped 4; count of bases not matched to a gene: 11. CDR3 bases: TGTGCCAGCAGTTTACGGACAGGGGCGATCGGTCTCTATGGCTACACCTTC. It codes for CASSLRTGAIGLYGYTF.

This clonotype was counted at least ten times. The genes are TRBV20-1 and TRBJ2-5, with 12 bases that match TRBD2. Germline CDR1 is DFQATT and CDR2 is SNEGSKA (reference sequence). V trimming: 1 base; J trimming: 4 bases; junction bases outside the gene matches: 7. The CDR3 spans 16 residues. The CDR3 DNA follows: TGCAGTGCTAGAGTCACTAGCGGGAGGTCGGGAGAGACCCAGTACTTC. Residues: CSARVTSGRSGETQYF.

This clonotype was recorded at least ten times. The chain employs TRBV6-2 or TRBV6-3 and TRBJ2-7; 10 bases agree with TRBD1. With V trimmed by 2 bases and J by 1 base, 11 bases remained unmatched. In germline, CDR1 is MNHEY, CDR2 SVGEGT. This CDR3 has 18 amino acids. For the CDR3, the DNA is TGTGCCAGCAGTTACACAGACAGGGGGCTTGGAATGTCCTACGAGCAGTACGTC. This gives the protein CASSYTDRGLGMSYEQYV.

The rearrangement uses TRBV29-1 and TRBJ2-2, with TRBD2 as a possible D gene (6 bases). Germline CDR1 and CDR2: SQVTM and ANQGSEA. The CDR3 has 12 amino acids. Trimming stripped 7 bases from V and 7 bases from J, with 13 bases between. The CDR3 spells CSGRAGGGELFF. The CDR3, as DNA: TGCAGCGGGCGCGCCGGGGGCGGGGAGCTGTTTTTT.

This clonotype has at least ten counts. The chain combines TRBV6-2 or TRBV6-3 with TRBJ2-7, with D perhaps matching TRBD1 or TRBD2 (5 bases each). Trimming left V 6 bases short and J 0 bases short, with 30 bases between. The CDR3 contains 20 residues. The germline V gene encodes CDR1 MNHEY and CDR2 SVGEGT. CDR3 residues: CASRTHTRGGRPTLSYEQYV. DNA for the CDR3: TGTGCCAGCAGAACCCATACGAGGGGTGGCAGGCCCACCCTCTCCTACGAGCAGTACGTC.

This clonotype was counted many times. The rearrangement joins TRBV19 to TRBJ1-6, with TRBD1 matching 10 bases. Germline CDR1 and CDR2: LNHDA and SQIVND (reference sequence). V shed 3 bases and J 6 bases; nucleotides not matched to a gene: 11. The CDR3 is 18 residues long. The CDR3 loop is CASSITSNDRGPNSPLHF. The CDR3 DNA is TGTGCCAGTAGTATTACTTCTAATGACAGGGGGCCTAATTCACCCCTCCACTTT.